What follows describes a single T cell receptor (beta chain). Original processing methods: Amplification with reference gene primers provided the estimates of nucleated cell counts. Method: immunoSEQ multiplex PCR; TCRdb's copy keeps in-frame clones and lacks some. V and J calls and clone size are given by that table; D and trimming were obtained from the DNA. Altogether about 220,000 clones are present, under 90% being singletons, with the ten largest covering approximately 3.8%. The source of the sample is a study of blood T cell repertoires in COVID-19. Study-level background: The samples span acute and convalescent COVID-19 from the United States, Italy and Spain. T cells, B-cell-depleted T cells, or PBMCs supplied cDNA or gDNA.

The V end lost 5 bases, the J end lost 5 bases, and 15 bases lay between the germline ends. Per the germline V gene, CDR1 is SGHNT and CDR2 is YENEEA. CDR3 length equals 15 residues. Material: peripheral blood. The TCR originated in an elderly woman with acute or convalescent COVID-19. This rearrangement joins TRBV11-3 to TRBJ1-4; the D gene is possibly TRBD1 (5 bases). The CDR3: CASSQLGGTNEKLFF. CDR3 in DNA: TGTGCCAGCAGCCAACTGGGGGGAACCAATGAAAAACTGTTTTTT.